This T cell receptor beta chain was recovered during a study of neurological immune-mediated disorders. On the study more broadly: Disease course was recorded as relapsing-remitting for some 31 and secondary progressive for about 9% of the roughly 35 multiple sclerosis patients.

This clonotype was observed many times. As yet, its antigen is unknown. Trimming shortened V by 5 bases and J by 2 bases, and 22 bases separated the two germline ends. The CDR3 has 17 amino acids. Germline CDR1 and CDR2: ENHRY and SYGVKD. In TCRdb, the 5' RACE reads were re-called with MiXCR into one record per CDR3 protein. Of some 66,000 distinct CDR3 sequences in the sample, around 4% were seen once. Study-wide results and caveats: Patients with HTLV-1-associated myelopathy showed the most TCR clonal expansion. Those with multiple sclerosis showed the least, falling below healthy controls.

The material sequenced was PBMCs. The chain employs TRBV10-3 and TRBJ2-7, with D tentatively TRBD1 (6 bases). The receptor comes from a middle-aged man with multiple sclerosis. This CDR3 reads CAISRQRRGQRAYEQYF. As DNA, the CDR3 is TGTGCCATCAGTCGACAACGCAGGGGTCAGAGGGCCTACGAGCAGTACTTC.